The 17 T cell receptor beta chains in this list originate from one sample, sequenced in a study of shared clonotypes between healthy human individuals (dated by TCRdb to 2018 to 2020). Libraries came from the immunoSEQ multiplex PCR assay. Sourced from immuneACCESS, this table was stored by TCRdb with only in-frame sequences that have V and J called. A share of the clones is absent; for the studies checked, an unresolved V gene accounts for under half, and the remainder has no known explanation. The sample table lists some 2,000,000 clones, almost 96% of them with a count of one. In total, the top ten clones hold roughly 0.13% of the sample. Input material: naive CD4+ T cells sorted from blood. The sample's cell subset or site label is to be understood as: CD45RA+ positively selected. The receptor source for this set is a man between 18 and 35 years old in good health.

V and J are TRBV7-2 and TRBJ2-1; 8 bases line up with TRBD2. J gave up 7 bases and V 4 bases, and 12 bases lay outside the gene matches. Germline V gene sequence: CDR1 SGHTA, CDR2 FQGNSA. This CDR3 has 16 amino acids. The CDR3 DNA reads as TGTGCCAGCAGCTCGCTAGCGGGCCTAAGGTGGAATGAGCAGTTCTTC. As protein: CASSSLAGLRWNEQFF.

The chain has TRBV30 and TRBJ2-6; 16 bases align to TRBD2. Germline V lookup: CDR1 GTSNPN, CDR2 SVGIG (reference sequence). The CDR3 is 19 amino acids. The V segment lost 0 bases and the J segment 3 bases; nucleotides outside the gene matches: 5. CDR3 DNA: TGTGCCTGGAGTGTCGGGACTAGCGGGAGGGCCTATGGGGCCAACGTCCTGACTTTC. It is translated as CAWSVGTSGRAYGANVLTF.

CDR3: CASSVSPAGNEKLFF. CDR3 coding DNA: TGTGCCAGCAGCGTTAGCCCCGCCGGTAATGAAAAACTGTTTTTT. The V and J genes are TRBV9 and TRBJ1-4; D unresolved. The CDR3 totals 15 residues. Trimming cost V 2 bases and J 4 bases, with 12 bases left between them. Germline CDR1 SGDLS, CDR2 YYNGEE.

The V gene is TRBV2, the J gene TRBJ2-7, with TRBD2 matching 7 bases. The CDR3 spans 14 residues. Germline values: CDR1 SNHLY, CDR2 FYNNEI. V lost 5 bases to trimming and J lost 2 bases; unmatched junction nucleotides: 6. CDR3 nucleotides: TGTGCCAGCAGTAGAAGCGGGGAGCCCTACGAGCAGTACTTC. Its protein product is CASSRSGEPYEQYF.

V is TRBV27 and J is TRBJ1-5; D gene uncertain. The CDR3 spans 16 residues. Germline loops: CDR1 MNHEY, CDR2 SMNVEV (reference sequence). V gave up 2 bases and J gave up 0 bases, with 11 bases separating them. As DNA, the CDR3 is TGTGCCAGCAGTTTAGACCATTTCTCTAGCAATCAGCCCCAGCATTTT. As protein: CASSLDHFSSNQPQHF.

V and J are TRBV7-8 and TRBJ2-3; D is perhaps TRBD2 (5 bases). Germline lookup yields CDR1 SGHVS and CDR2 FQNEAQ. The CDR3 contains 15 residues. V lost 4 bases to trimming and J lost 1 base, with 12 bases between them. CDR3 in DNA: TGTGCCAGCAGCTCGGGAATTAGCGGCACAGATACGCAGTATTTT. Protein product: CASSSGISGTDTQYF.

V is TRBV14 and J is TRBJ2-5, with 10 bases that match TRBD1. Losses at the gene ends were 3 bases for V and 5 bases for J; bases not matched to a gene: 6. Germline V gene sequence: CDR1 SGHDN, CDR2 FVKESK. The CDR3 is 15 amino acids. The chain's CDR3 is CASSQRQGASETQYF. The CDR3 DNA is TGTGCCAGCAGCCAGAGACAGGGGGCCTCCGAGACCCAGTACTTC.

This clone was picked up one time. V is TRBV11-2 and J is TRBJ2-1, with a weak D call TRBD2 (5 bases). The V gene's germline CDR1 is SGHAT and CDR2 FQNNGV. Trimming removed 1 base at V and 8 bases at J, with 12 bases between. This CDR3 contains 14 residues. CDR3: CASSLGSGFYEQFF. The DNA of the CDR3 is TGTGCCAGCAGCTTAGGCTCGGGGTTCTATGAGCAGTTCTTC.

V and J are TRBV5-1 and TRBJ2-1; D is ambiguous. The CDR3 has 14 amino acids. V was pared by 0 bases and J by 4 bases, with 8 bases between. Germline assignment: CDR1 SGHRS and CDR2 YFSETQ. This CDR3 is CASSLAPPYNEQFF. In nucleotides, the CDR3 is TGCGCCAGCAGCTTGGCCCCCCCATACAATGAGCAGTTCTTC.

The V call is TRBV28, the J call TRBJ2-7; TRBD1 might be the D (5 bases). Trimming left V 5 bases short and J 9 bases short, with 14 bases between. Germline loops: CDR1 MDHEN, CDR2 SYDVKM. The CDR3 consists of 12 residues. The CDR3 DNA follows: TGTGCCAGCAGTACAGGCCGTGAAGGGCAGTACTTC. Protein product: CASSTGREGQYF.

The chain recombines TRBV5-1 with TRBJ2-5, with 11 bases identical to TRBD2. The CDR3 sequence is 16 residues long. Unmatched junction bases numbered 6, after V lost 4 bases and J lost 1 base. In germline, CDR1 is SGHRS, CDR2 YFSETQ. The chain's CDR3 is CASSHSGTSGQETQYF. The CDR3 nucleotides read TGCGCCAGCAGCCACTCCGGGACTAGCGGCCAAGAGACCCAGTACTTC.

This sequence joins TRBV2 and TRBJ1-2; 8 bases match TRBD1. This CDR3 has 12 amino acids. J lost 7 bases, V lost 4 bases, and 2 bases had no gene match. Germline CDR1 reads SNHLY; CDR2 reads FYNNEI. The CDR3 region is CASSAGGRGYTF. CDR3 DNA sequence: TGTGCCAGCAGTGCAGGGGGCCGTGGCTACACCTTC.

V gene TRBV6-5 combines with J gene TRBJ1-1; 10 nucleotides agree with TRBD1. The germline V gene encodes CDR1 MNHEY and CDR2 SVGAGI. The CDR3 has 14 amino acids. The ends lost 4 bases at V and 4 bases at J; junction bases unmatched: 3. The CDR3 DNA sequence: TGTGCCAGCAGTTTCGACAGGGGGCCCACTGAAGCTTTCTTT. Its protein is CASSFDRGPTEAFF.

The chain uses TRBV11-2 and TRBJ1-2; 7 bases line up with TRBD1. Germline V CDR1 and CDR2: SGHAT, FQNNGV. The V gene end was trimmed by 4 bases and the J gene end by 5 bases; junction bases not matched to a gene: 10. The CDR3 sequence is 15 residues long. The DNA of the CDR3 is TGTGCCAGCAGCTGGAACGGACAGGCCTCGTATGGCTACACCTTC. Its translation: CASSWNGQASYGYTF.

This chain connects TRBV6-5 to TRBJ1-2; tentatively, D is TRBD1 (6 bases). Trimming left V 10 bases short and J 5 bases short, with 11 bases between. The CDR3 length is 11 residues. Per germline, CDR1 MNHEY and CDR2 SVGAGI. The CDR3 DNA reads as TGTGCCACCAGGGGTGGTTATGGCTACACCTTC. Translation: CATRGGYGYTF.

This chain uses TRBV4-3 with TRBJ2-4; no firm D call. The CDR3 covers 13 residues. V lost 0 bases, J lost 11 bases, and 11 bases lay in between. Germline values: CDR1 LGHNA, CDR2 YSLEER. CDR3 nucleotide sequence: TGCGCCAGCAGCCAAGAAACTTCTCATCTTCAGTACTTC. It translates to CASSQETSHLQYF.

The CDR3 sequence is CASSLTSTGELFF. For the CDR3, the DNA is TGTGCCAGCAGCCTCACCAGCACCGGGGAGCTGTTTTTT. The V and J genes are TRBV11-2 and TRBJ2-2; D unresolved. The V gene lost 5 bases and the J gene lost 4 bases, with 8 bases spanning the gap. This CDR3 has 13 residues. Germline lookup yields CDR1 SGHAT and CDR2 FQNNGV.